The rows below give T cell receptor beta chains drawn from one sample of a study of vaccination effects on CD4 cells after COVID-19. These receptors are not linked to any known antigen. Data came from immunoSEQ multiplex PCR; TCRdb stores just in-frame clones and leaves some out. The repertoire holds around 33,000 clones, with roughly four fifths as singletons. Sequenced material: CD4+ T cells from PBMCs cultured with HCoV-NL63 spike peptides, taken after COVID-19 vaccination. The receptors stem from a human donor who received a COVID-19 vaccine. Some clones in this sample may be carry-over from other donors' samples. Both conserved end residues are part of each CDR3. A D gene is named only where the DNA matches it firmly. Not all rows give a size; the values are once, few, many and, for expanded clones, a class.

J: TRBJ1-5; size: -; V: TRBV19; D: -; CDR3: CASSTYRDISNQPQHF; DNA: TGTGCCAGTAGTACCTACAGGGACATTAGCAATCAGCCCCAGCATTTT
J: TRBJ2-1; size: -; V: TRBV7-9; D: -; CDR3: CASSPGPSQKGYNEQFF; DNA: TGTGCCAGCAGCCCCGGGCCTTCGCAAAAAGGATACAATGAGCAGTTCTTC
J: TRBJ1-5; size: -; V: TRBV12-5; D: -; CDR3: CASVPPGGNQPQHF; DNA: TGTGCTAGTGTCCCCCCCGGTGGTAATCAGCCCCAGCATTTT
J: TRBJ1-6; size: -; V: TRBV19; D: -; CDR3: CASSIAGGRGNSPLHF; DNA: TGTGCCAGTAGTATAGCCGGAGGACGGGGTAATTCACCCCTCCACTTT
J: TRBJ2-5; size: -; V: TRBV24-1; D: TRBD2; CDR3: CATSDGLAGPTAQYF; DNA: TGTGCCACCAGTGATGGACTAGCGGGTCCAACGGCCCAGTACTTC
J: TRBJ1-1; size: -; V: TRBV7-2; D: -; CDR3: CASSSFLSNTEAFF; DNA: TGTGCCAGCAGCTCGTTCTTATCGAACACTGAAGCTTTCTTT
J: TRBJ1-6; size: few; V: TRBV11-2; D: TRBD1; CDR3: CASSLGTGQDNSPLHF; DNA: TGTGCCAGCAGCTTAGGAACGGGACAGGATAATTCACCCCTCCACTTT
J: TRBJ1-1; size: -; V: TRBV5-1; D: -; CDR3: CASSLENSMNTEAFF; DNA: TGCGCCAGCAGCTTGGAAAACAGCATGAACACTGAAGCTTTCTTT
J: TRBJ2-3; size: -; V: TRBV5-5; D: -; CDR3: CASSLDRTGSTDTQYF; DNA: TGTGCCAGCAGCTTGGACCGGACGGGGAGCACAGATACGCAGTATTTT
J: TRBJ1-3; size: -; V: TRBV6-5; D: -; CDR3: CASSYSVAAGNTIYF; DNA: TGTGCCAGCAGTTACTCGGTGGCGGCGGGAAACACCATATATTTT
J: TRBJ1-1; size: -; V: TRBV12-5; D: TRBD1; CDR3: CASGLRDRANTEAFF; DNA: TGTGCTAGTGGTCTAAGAGACAGGGCTAACACTGAAGCTTTCTTT
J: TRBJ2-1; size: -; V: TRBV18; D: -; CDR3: CASSPAGFGYNEQFF; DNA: TGTGCCAGCTCACCGGCCGGTTTCGGCTACAATGAGCAGTTCTTC
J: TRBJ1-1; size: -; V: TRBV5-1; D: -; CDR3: CASSTLGGRRMNTEAFF; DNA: TGCGCCAGCAGCACCCTTGGGGGCCGACGCATGAACACTGAAGCTTTCTTT
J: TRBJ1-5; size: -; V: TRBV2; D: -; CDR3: CASRGFEGSNQPQHF; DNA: TGTGCCAGCAGGGGCTTTGAGGGAAGCAATCAGCCCCAGCATTTT
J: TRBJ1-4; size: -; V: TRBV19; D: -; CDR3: CASSPTKGLRGEKLFF; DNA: TGTGCCAGTAGCCCCACCAAAGGGTTAAGAGGGGAAAAACTGTTTTTT
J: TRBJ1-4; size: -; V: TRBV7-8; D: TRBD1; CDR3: CASSLRDRGEKLFF; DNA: TGTGCCAGCAGCTTAAGGGACAGGGGTGAAAAACTGTTTTTT
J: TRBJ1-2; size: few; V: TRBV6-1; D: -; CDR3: CASSETTPNYGYTF; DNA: TGTGCCAGCAGTGAAACCACTCCTAACTATGGCTACACCTTC
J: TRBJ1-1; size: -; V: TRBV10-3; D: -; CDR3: CAISLRGETEAFF; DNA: TGTGCCATCAGCCTGAGGGGAGAGACTGAAGCTTTCTTT
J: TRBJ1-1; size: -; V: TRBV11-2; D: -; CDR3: CASTKGQLSTEAFF; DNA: TGTGCCAGCACCAAAGGACAGTTGAGCACTGAAGCTTTCTTT
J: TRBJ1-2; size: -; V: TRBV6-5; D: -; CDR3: CASSRPGAYGYTF; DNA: TGTGCCAGCAGCCGCCCGGGGGCCTATGGCTACACCTTC
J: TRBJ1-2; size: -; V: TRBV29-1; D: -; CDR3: CSVDSTVYGYTF; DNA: TGCAGCGTTGATTCGACAGTCTATGGCTACACCTTC
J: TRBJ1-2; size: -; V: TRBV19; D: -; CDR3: CASRRDIYGYTF; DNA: TGTGCCAGTCGAAGGGATATCTATGGCTACACCTTC
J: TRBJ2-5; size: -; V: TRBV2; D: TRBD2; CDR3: CASSAHLTSGEETQYF; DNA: TGTGCCAGCAGTGCACACTTGACTAGCGGGGAAGAGACCCAGTACTTC
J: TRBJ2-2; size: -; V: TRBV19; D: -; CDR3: CASRADGRSTGELFF; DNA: TGTGCCAGTAGGGCGGACGGTCGATCGACCGGGGAGCTGTTTTTT
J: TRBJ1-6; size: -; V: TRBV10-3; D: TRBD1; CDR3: CAISAGTGEKKPLHF; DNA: TGTGCCATCAGCGCCGGGACAGGGGAAAAGAAACCCCTCCACTTT
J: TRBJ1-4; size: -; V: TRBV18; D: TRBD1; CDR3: CASSPLTGTGNEKLFF; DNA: TGTGCCAGCTCACCACTGACGGGGACAGGGAATGAAAAACTGTTTTTT
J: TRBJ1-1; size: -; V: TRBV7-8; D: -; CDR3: CASSVRRGHTEAFF; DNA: TGTGCCAGCAGCGTAAGAAGGGGTCACACTGAAGCTTTCTTT
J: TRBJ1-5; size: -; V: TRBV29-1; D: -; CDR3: CSVKQPGLDQPQHF; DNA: TGCAGCGTCAAACAACCGGGCCTCGACCAGCCCCAGCATTTT
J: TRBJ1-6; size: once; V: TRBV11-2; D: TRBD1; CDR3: CASSPPWDRNSPLHF; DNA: TGTGCCAGCAGCCCACCCTGGGACAGAAATTCACCCCTCCACTTT
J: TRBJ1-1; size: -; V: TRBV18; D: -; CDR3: CASSPIRTTNTEAFF; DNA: TGTGCCAGCTCCCCGATCCGGACAACGAACACTGAAGCTTTCTTT
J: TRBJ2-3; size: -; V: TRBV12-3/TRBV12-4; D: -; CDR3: CASSQTPADTQYF; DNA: TGTGCCAGCAGTCAGACCCCCGCAGATACGCAGTATTTT
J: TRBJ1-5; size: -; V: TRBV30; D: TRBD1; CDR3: CAWTLRGTGGVYSNQPQHF; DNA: TGTGCCTGGACCTTGCGAGGGACAGGGGGCGTATATAGCAATCAGCCCCAGCATTTT
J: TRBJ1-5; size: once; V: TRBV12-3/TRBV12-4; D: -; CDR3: CASSLEYQPQHF; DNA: TGTGCCAGCAGCCTTGAATATCAGCCCCAGCATTTT
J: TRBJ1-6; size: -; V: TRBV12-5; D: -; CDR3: CASGPQGNSPLHF; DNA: TGTGCTAGTGGTCCTCAGGGGAATTCACCCCTCCACTTT
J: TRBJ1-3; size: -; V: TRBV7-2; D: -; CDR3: CASSSGAGNTIYF; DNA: TGTGCCAGCAGCTCGGGGGCTGGAAACACCATATATTTT
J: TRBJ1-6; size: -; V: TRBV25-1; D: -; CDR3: CASSAGRVNSPLHF; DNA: TGTGCCAGCAGTGCAGGAAGGGTAAATTCACCCCTCCACTTT
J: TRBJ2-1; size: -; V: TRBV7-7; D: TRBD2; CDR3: CASSPSGGAGEQFF; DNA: TGTGCCAGCAGCCCTAGCGGGGGGGCCGGTGAGCAGTTCTTC
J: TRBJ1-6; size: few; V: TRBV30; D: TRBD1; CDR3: CACTRQGIQKDSYNSPLHF; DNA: TGTGCCTGTACCAGACAGGGAATACAGAAAGACTCCTATAATTCACCCCTCCACTTT
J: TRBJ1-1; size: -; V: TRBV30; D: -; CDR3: CAWDGRIGLNTEAFF; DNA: TGTGCCTGGGATGGGCGCATTGGTCTGAACACTGAAGCTTTCTTT
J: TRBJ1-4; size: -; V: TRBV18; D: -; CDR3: CASSRSGITNEKLFF; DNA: TGTGCCAGCTCACGCTCAGGGATAACTAATGAAAAACTGTTTTTT
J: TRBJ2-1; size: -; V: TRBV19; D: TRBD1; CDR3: CASSISGTGSPEQFF; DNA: TGTGCCAGTAGTATATCCGGGACAGGTAGTCCTGAGCAGTTCTTC
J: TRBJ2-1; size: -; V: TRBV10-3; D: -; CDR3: CAISGQDRNEQFF; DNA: TGTGCCATCAGTGGGCAGGATAGAAATGAGCAGTTCTTC
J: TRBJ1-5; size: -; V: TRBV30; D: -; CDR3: CAWSVGQGRQPQHF; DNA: TGTGCCTGGAGTGTGGGGCAGGGGAGGCAGCCCCAGCATTTT
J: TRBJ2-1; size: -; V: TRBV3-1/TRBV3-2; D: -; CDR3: CASSPRVGTGQYNEQFF; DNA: TGTGCCAGCAGCCCCCGTGTCGGGACGGGGCAGTATAATGAGCAGTTCTTC
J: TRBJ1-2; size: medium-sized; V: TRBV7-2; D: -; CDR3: CASSSYISDSNTF; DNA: TGTGCCAGCAGCTCCTATATATCAGACAGTAACACCTTC
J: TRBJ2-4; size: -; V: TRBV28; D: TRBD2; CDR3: CASKGGGAKNIQYF; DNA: TGTGCCAGCAAGGGCGGGGGAGCCAAAAACATTCAGTACTTC
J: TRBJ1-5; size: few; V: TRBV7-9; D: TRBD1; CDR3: CASNLGSQGDGPQHF; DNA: TGTGCCAGCAATCTAGGGTCCCAGGGGGATGGGCCCCAGCATTTT
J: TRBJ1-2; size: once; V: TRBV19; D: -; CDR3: CASSIVAAAGYGYTF; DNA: TGTGCCAGTAGTATAGTGGCGGCGGCGGGCTATGGCTACACCTTC
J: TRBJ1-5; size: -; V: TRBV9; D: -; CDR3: CASSVGTGGQPQHF; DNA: TGTGCCAGCAGCGTAGGAACAGGAGGCCAGCCCCAGCATTTT
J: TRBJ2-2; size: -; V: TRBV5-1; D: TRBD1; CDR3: CASSPGGAVTGELFF; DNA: TGCGCCAGCAGTCCAGGGGGCGCGGTGACCGGGGAGCTGTTTTTT